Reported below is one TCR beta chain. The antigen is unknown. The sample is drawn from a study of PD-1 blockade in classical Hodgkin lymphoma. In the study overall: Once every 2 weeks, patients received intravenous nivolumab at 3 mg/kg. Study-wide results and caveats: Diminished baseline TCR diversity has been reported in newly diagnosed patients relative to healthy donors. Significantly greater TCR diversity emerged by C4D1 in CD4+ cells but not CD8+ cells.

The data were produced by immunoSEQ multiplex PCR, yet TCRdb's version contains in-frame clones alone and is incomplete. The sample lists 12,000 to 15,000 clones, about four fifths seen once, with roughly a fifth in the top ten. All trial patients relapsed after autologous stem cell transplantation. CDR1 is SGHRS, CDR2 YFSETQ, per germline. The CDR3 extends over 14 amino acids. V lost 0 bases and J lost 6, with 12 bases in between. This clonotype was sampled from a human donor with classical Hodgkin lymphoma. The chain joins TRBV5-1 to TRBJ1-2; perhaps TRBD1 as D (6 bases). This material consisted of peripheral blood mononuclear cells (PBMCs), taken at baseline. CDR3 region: CASSLALDSHGYTF. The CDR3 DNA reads TGCGCCAGCAGCTTGGCCCTGGACAGTCATGGCTACACCTTC. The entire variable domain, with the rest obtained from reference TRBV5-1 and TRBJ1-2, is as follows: KAGVTQTPRYLIKTRGQQVTLSCSPISGHRSVSWYQQTPGQGLQFLFEYFSETQRNKGNFPGRFSGRQFSNSRSEMNVSTLELGDSALYLCASSLALDSHGYTFGSGTRLTVV.